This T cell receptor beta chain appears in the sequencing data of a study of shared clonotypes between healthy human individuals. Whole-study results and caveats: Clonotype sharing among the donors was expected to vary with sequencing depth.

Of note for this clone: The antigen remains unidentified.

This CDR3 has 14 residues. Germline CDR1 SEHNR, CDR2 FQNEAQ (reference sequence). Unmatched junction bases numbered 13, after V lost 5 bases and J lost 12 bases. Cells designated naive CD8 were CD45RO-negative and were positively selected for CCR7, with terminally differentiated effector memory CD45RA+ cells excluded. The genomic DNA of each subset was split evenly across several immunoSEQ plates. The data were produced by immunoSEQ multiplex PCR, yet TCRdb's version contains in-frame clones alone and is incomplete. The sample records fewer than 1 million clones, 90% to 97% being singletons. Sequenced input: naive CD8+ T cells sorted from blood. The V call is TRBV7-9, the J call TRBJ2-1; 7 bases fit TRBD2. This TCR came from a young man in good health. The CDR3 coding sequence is TGTGCCAGCAGCCCCCTCGGGGAGGGTTTCAGGCAGTTCTTC. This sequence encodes CASSPLGEGFRQFF.